The 25 T cell receptor beta chains below were found in one sample sequenced in a study of cytomegalovirus exposure and HLA in healthy donors. In the PCR, 60 Vbeta and 13 Jbeta primers were used. Measured with immunoSEQ multiplex PCR; TCRdb has only the in-frame clones, and not every one. The sample includes fewer than 100,000 clones. The sample comprised PBMCs. These receptors were collected from a man between 45 and 60 years old in good health and CMV-seronegative.

V is TRBV4-2 and J is TRBJ2-7; possible D gene TRBD2, 6 bases. The CDR3 spans 15 residues. V was shortened by 1 base and J by 2 bases, with 12 bases between the two germline ends. The germline gives CDR1 LGHNA, CDR2 YNFKEQ. CDR3 residues: CASSQVGGAPYEQYF. The CDR3 region has the DNA TGTGCCAGCAGCCAAGTGGGCGGGGCCCCCTACGAGCAGTACTTC.

This sequence joins TRBV7-2 and TRBJ2-5; TRBD2 is a possible D gene (5 bases). The CDR3 loop spans 16 amino acids. Germline V gene lookup returns CDR1 SGHTA and CDR2 FQGNSA. V was trimmed by 2 bases and J by 4 bases, leaving 17 bases between them. CDR3 sequence: CASSLRLLRERETQYF. CDR3 bases: TGTGCCAGCAGCTTACGACTATTGAGGGAGCGAGAGACCCAGTACTTC.

The V call is TRBV14, the J call TRBJ2-7; D is unresolved. Germline V gene sequence: CDR1 SGHDN, CDR2 FVKESK. The CDR3 extends over 13 amino acids. V was cut by 1 base and J by 4 bases, with 8 bases left in between. CDR3 amino acids: CASSQVLWYEQYF. CDR3 sequence (DNA): TGTGCCAGCAGCCAAGTTCTATGGTACGAGCAGTACTTC.

The J gene is TRBJ2-2, the V gene TRBV7-9, with TRBD1 as a possible D gene (6 bases). The germline V and J ends were trimmed by 5 bases and 3 bases, with 10 bases remaining between them. This CDR3 has 14 amino acids. The V gene's germline CDR1 is SEHNR and CDR2 FQNEAQ (reference sequence). The CDR3 region is CASSTGTYTGELFF. CDR3 nucleotides: TGTGCCAGCAGCACCGGGACATACACCGGGGAGCTGTTTTTT. Full variable domain (outside the CDR3, taken from reference TRBV7-9 and TRBJ2-2): DTGVSQNPRHKITKRGQNVTFRCDPISEHNRLYWYRQTLGQGPEFLTYFQNEAQLEKSRLLSDRFSAERPKGSFSTLEIQRTEQGDSAMYLCASSTGTYTGELFFGEGSRLTVL.

The V and J genes are TRBV5-1 and TRBJ1-5; D is ambiguous. Trimming removed 1 base at V and 0 bases at J, with 8 bases between. This CDR3 is 15 amino acids long. Germline CDR1 reads SGHRS; CDR2 reads YFSETQ. CDR3: CASSLFGNSNQPQHF. The CDR3 DNA is TGCGCCAGCAGCTTGTTCGGGAATAGCAATCAGCCCCAGCATTTT.

The chain has TRBV28 and TRBJ1-2; D remains unclear. V gave up 2 bases and J gave up 3 bases, with 10 bases separating them. The germline V gene has CDR1 MDHEN and CDR2 SYDVKM. The CDR3 covers 14 residues. CDR3 region: CASSLSRRDYGYTF. The DNA of the CDR3 is TGTGCCAGCAGTTTAAGCCGGAGAGACTATGGCTACACCTTC.

This chain joins TRBV11-3 and TRBJ2-1, with a possible D match to TRBD1 (6 bases). The CDR3 runs 16 residues. CDR1 is SGHNT, CDR2 YENEEA, per germline. V lost 5 bases and J 6 bases, leaving 20 bases between the germline ends. The CDR3 bases are TGTGCCAGCAGCCCTTACTCCAGTGGGGGCAGCAATGAGCAGTTCTTC. Its protein is CASSPYSSGGSNEQFF.

The chain couples TRBV18 to TRBJ1-2, with D tentatively TRBD1 (6 bases). The germline V and J ends were trimmed by 1 base and 3 bases, with 12 bases remaining between them. This CDR3 has 15 residues. The germline V gene has CDR1 KGHSH and CDR2 LQKENI. The CDR3 reads CASSPQLGGDYGYTF. CDR3 nucleotides: TGTGCCAGCTCACCACAGTTAGGGGGAGACTATGGCTACACCTTC. Combining the CDR3 with reference TRBV18 and TRBJ1-2 gives the whole variable domain NAGVMQNPRHLVRRRGQEARLRCSPMKGHSHVYWYRQLPEEGLKFMVYLQKENIIDESGMPKERFSAEFPKEGPSILRIQQVVRGDSAAYFCASSPQLGGDYGYTFGSGTRLTVV.

This rearrangement joins TRBV5-8 to TRBJ2-1; 12 bases are shared with TRBD2. The germline CDR1 and CDR2 sequences are SGHTS and YDEGEE. Trimming removed 0 bases from V and 2 bases from J; junction bases left unmatched: 0. This CDR3 is 16 amino acids long. The chain's CDR3 is CASSLGLAGAYNEQFF. CDR3 DNA sequence: TGTGCCAGCAGCTTGGGACTAGCGGGGGCCTACAATGAGCAGTTCTTC.

CDR3: CASSGTDWTGSSALHF. CDR3 bases: TGTGCCAGCAGTGGTACGGATTGGACAGGGTCTTCTGCCCTCCACTTT. The chain links TRBV9 to TRBJ1-6; 8 bases line up with TRBD1. The germline CDR1 and CDR2 sequences are SGDLS and YYNGEE. With 5 bases clipped from V and 14 bases from J, the junction kept 18 bases outside the gene matches. The CDR3 sequence is 16 residues long. Based on the CDR3 plus reference TRBV9 and TRBJ1-6, the full variable domain is DSGVTQTPKHLITATGQRVTLRCSPRSGDLSVYWYQQSLDQGLQFLIQYYNGEERAKGNILERFSAQQFPDLHSELNLSSLELGDSALYFCASSGTDWTGSSALHFGNGTRLTVT.

The chain recombines TRBV28 with TRBJ1-2; D not certain. Trimming took off 6 bases at V and 2 bases at J, with 7 bases between the two ends. Germline CDR1 is MDHEN and CDR2 is SYDVKM. This CDR3 contains 12 residues. Here the CDR3 DNA reads TGTGCCAGCAGCATGTTGAACTATGGCTACACCTTC. It translates to CASSMLNYGYTF.

The chain uses TRBV28 and TRBJ1-2; tentative D call: TRBD1 (6 bases). The CDR3 runs to 17 residues. V lost 2 bases and J lost 0, with 16 bases in between. CDR1 is MDHEN, CDR2 SYDVKM, per germline. The CDR3 region is CASSLLGGRKANYGYTF. The DNA of the CDR3 is TGTGCCAGCAGTTTACTCGGGGGGCGTAAGGCTAACTATGGCTACACCTTC.

The J gene is TRBJ2-7, the V gene TRBV7-9; 7 nucleotides line up with TRBD2. Germline assignment: CDR1 SEHNR and CDR2 FQNEAQ (reference sequence). With V trimmed by 2 bases and J by 6 bases, 10 bases remained unmatched. The CDR3 extends over 15 amino acids. CDR3 region: CASSLQEGLRLEQYF. CDR3 DNA sequence: TGTGCCAGCAGCTTACAGGAGGGACTACGCCTCGAGCAGTACTTC.

Written as DNA, the CDR3 is TGTGCCAGCAGGCCAACAGGGGAGGATAACTATGGCTACACCTTC. It encodes CASRPTGEDNYGYTF. The chain links TRBV6-5 to TRBJ1-2, with 7 bases identical to TRBD1. Germline loops: CDR1 MNHEY, CDR2 SVGAGI. The trim removed 6 bases at V and 1 base at J, leaving 8 bases unmatched. The CDR3 totals 15 residues.

The chain links TRBV9 to TRBJ2-6, with D maybe TRBD1 (5 bases). Trimming stripped 0 bases from V and 4 bases from J, with 11 bases between. CDR1 is SGDLS and CDR2 is YYNGEE in the germline V gene. This CDR3 has 16 amino acids. The CDR3 here is CASSVGGRAGANVLTF. The DNA of the CDR3 is TGTGCCAGCAGCGTAGGCGGCAGGGCCGGGGCCAACGTCCTGACTTTC. The full variable domain, in which reference TRBV9 and TRBJ2-6 provide the parts outside the CDR3, is DSGVTQTPKHLITATGQRVTLRCSPRSGDLSVYWYQQSLDQGLQFLIQYYNGEERAKGNILERFSAQQFPDLHSELNLSSLELGDSALYFCASSVGGRAGANVLTFGAGSRLTVL.

The chain recombines TRBV5-8 with TRBJ2-7, with 7 bases fitting TRBD1. The germline V gene encodes CDR1 SGHTS and CDR2 YDEGEE. The J segment lost 1 base and the V segment lost 0 bases, leaving 10 bases of the junction unmatched. This CDR3 has 17 amino acids. In DNA form, the CDR3 reads TGTGCCAGCAGCTTGGGACAGGGTTCGGGGCAGTCCTACGAGCAGTACTTC. Its protein is CASSLGQGSGQSYEQYF.

The genes are TRBV4-1 and TRBJ2-2, with 7 bases identical to TRBD1. The CDR3 extends over 15 amino acids. Germline lookup yields CDR1 MGHRA and CDR2 YSYEKL. J gave up 3 bases and V 3 bases, and 4 bases lay outside the gene matches. The CDR3 nucleotides are TGCGCCAGCAGCCATCCCGACAGGGACACCGGGGAGCTGTTTTTT. This codes for CASSHPDRDTGELFF.

The chain links TRBV10-1 to TRBJ2-3; D uncertain. Germline lookup yields CDR1 WNHNN and CDR2 SYGVQD (reference sequence). V was trimmed by 4 bases and J by 2 bases, leaving 7 bases between them. This CDR3 is built from 13 residues. The DNA of the CDR3 is TGCGCCAGCAGTGGAGTGTTCACAGATACGCAGTATTTT. Protein sequence: CASSGVFTDTQYF.

The V and J genes are TRBV10-3 and TRBJ1-2, with no clear D. The CDR3 is made up of 12 amino acids. V was shortened by 0 bases and J by 7 bases, with 6 bases between the two germline ends. Germline loops: CDR1 ENHRY, CDR2 SYGVKD. CDR3 loop: CAISESARGYTF. The CDR3 nucleotides read TGTGCCATCAGTGAGTCGGCCCGTGGCTACACCTTC.

J is TRBJ2-6 and V is TRBV18; weak D call: TRBD1 (6 bases). Germline CDR1 reads KGHSH; CDR2 reads LQKENI. This CDR3 is built from 19 residues. V dropped 3 bases and J dropped 0 bases, with 18 bases sitting between them. The CDR3 DNA follows: TGTGCCAGCTCACCCCAGCCAGGGGACACCTCCTCTGGGGCCAACGTCCTGACTTTC. Protein sequence: CASSPQPGDTSSGANVLTF.

CDR3 protein: CASSLLQGWKAFF. CDR3 DNA sequence: TGTGCCAGCAGTTTGCTCCAGGGATGGAAGGCTTTCTTT. The rearrangement links TRBV28 to TRBJ1-1, with D possibly TRBD1 on 5 matching bases. The germline gives CDR1 MDHEN, CDR2 SYDVKM. CDR3 length: 13 residues. V dropped 3 bases and J dropped 11 bases, with 16 bases sitting between them.

The gene calls are TRBV6-6 and TRBJ2-7; D is possibly TRBD1 (6 bases). The germline V gene encodes CDR1 MNHNY and CDR2 SVGAGI (reference sequence). The CDR3 contains 13 residues. V was clipped by 6 bases and J by 7 bases, with 16 bases between them. Here the CDR3 reads CASRLQTRGEQYF. As DNA, the CDR3 is TGTGCCAGCAGGCTACAAACCAGGGGTGAGCAGTACTTC.

J is TRBJ2-3 and V is TRBV4-2; a possible D gene is TRBD1 (5 bases). Trimming shortened V by 1 base and J by 0 bases, and 11 bases separated the two germline ends. CDR1 LGHNA and CDR2 YNFKEQ come from the germline V gene. The CDR3 length is 16 residues. The CDR3 region has the DNA TGTGCCAGCAGCCAAGCGACAGCCCTTAGCACAGATACGCAGTATTTT. Protein product: CASSQATALSTDTQYF.

The gene calls are TRBV4-2 and TRBJ2-2; 13 bases align to TRBD2. The V gene end was trimmed by 1 base and the J gene end by 7 bases; junction bases not matched to a gene: 9. The CDR3 runs to 18 residues. Germline V gene sequence: CDR1 LGHNA, CDR2 YNFKEQ. CDR3 region: CASSQALAGGPGDGELFF. The CDR3 coding sequence is TGTGCCAGCAGCCAAGCACTAGCGGGGGGGCCAGGCGACGGGGAGCTGTTTTTT.

CDR3 sequence (DNA): TGTGCCAGCAGCTTGGTTGCGGGGGATGCGCAGTACTTC. Its protein product is CASSLVAGDAQYF. The chain has TRBV7-9 and TRBJ2-7; 7 nucleotides match TRBD2. V was clipped by 3 bases and J by 9 bases; unmatched bases: 8. The CDR3 runs to 13 residues. Germline CDR1 reads SEHNR; CDR2 reads FQNEAQ (reference sequence).